Listed below are T cell receptor beta chains from one sample, sequenced in a study of shared clonotypes between healthy human individuals. Sequencing was performed with immunoSEQ multiplex PCR; in TCRdb, only in-frame clones are kept and a portion is missing. The profile shows about 2.4 million clones, under 95% of them singletons. The sample was naive CD4+ T cells from PBMCs. The source of these receptors is a man aged 18 to 29 in good health. Some clones in this sample may be carry-over from other donors' samples. CDR3s leave out the opening cysteine and the closing phenylalanine or tryptophan. Each record gives: V gene, J gene, D gene, CDR3 protein. A D gene is named only where the DNA matches it firmly.

TRBV11-3	TRBJ1-1	NA	ASSVTSNTEAF
TRBV2	TRBJ2-3	NA	ASTELGPATDTQY
TRBV29-1	TRBJ2-2	TRBD1	SVGGGSGELF
TRBV7-3	TRBJ2-3	NA	ASSLFSAGDTQY
TRBV21-1	TRBJ2-7	NA	ASSRLGGSYEQY
TRBV7-9	TRBJ1-1	TRBD1	ASSWQGGANTEAF
TRBV29-1	TRBJ2-5	TRBD2	SVDGLAGAIETQY
TRBV5-6	TRBJ2-7	NA	ASSLRGSYEQY
TRBV7-3	TRBJ2-7	NA	ASSPTRGCEQY
TRBV7-2	TRBJ2-2	NA	ASSAQGRITGELF
TRBV7-9	TRBJ1-1	NA	ASREDSLNTEAF
TRBV6-6	TRBJ2-5	TRBD1	ASSTSRTGRETQY
TRBV15	TRBJ2-1	TRBD2	ATSRPGTSGGQF
TRBV7-6	TRBJ2-5	TRBD2	ASSLTSGRETQY
TRBV20-1	TRBJ2-5	NA	SALQETQY
TRBV6-5	TRBJ1-4	NA	ASRPGVLEKLF
TRBV2	TRBJ1-1	NA	ASSRQLNTEAF
TRBV6-1	TRBJ2-5	NA	ASSVTGPQETQY
TRBV29-1	TRBJ2-1	NA	SVGTDASYNEQF
TRBV19	TRBJ2-7	NA	ASSLWGDGAYEQY
TRBV18	TRBJ2-7	NA	ASSPPKGRTGLVGEQY
TRBV6-8	TRBJ2-1	NA	ASSPVPLNNEQF
TRBV6-5	TRBJ1-5	TRBD1	ASGTGGNQPQH
TRBV14	TRBJ2-5	NA	ASSQGSRAAETQY
TRBV2	TRBJ2-1	NA	ASSTPQGDEQF
TRBV7-6	TRBJ2-2	NA	ASSLDGTNTGELF